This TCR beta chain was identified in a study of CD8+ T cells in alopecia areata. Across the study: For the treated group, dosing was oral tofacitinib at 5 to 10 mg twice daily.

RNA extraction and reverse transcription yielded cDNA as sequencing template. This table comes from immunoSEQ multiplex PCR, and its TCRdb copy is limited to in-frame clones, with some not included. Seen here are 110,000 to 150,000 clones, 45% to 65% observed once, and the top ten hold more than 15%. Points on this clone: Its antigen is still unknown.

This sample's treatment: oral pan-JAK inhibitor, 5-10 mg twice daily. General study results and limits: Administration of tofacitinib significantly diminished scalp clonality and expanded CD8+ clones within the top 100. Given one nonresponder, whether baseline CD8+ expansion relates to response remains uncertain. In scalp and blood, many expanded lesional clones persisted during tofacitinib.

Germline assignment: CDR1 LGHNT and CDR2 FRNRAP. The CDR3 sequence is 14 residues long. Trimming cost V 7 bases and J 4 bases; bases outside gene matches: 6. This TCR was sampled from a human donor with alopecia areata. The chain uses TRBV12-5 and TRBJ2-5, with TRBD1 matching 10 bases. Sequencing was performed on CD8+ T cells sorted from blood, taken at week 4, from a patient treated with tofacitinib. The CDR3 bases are TGTGCTAGTGCTGACAGGGGGCTTGGAGAGACCCAGTACTTC. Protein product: CASADRGLGETQYF. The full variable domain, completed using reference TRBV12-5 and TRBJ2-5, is DARVTQTPRHKVTEMGQEVTMRCQPILGHNTVFWYRQTMMQGLELLAYFRNRAPLDDSGMPKDRFSAEMPDATLATLKIQPSEPRDSAVYFCASADRGLGETQYFGPGTRLLVL.